This note documents a single T cell receptor beta chain sequence. Its antigen remains unidentified. CD8+ and CD4+ blood T cells underwent TCR beta sequencing. TEMRA cells underwent FACS enrichment and CD8+ and CD4+ T cells underwent negative isolation. RNA in amounts of roughly 0.5 to 1 ug was reverse transcribed with random hexamers. TCRdb re-called the immunoSEQ multiplex PCR reads through MiXCR, storing one row per CDR3 protein. The sample carries about 130,000 distinct CDR3 sequences, around 93% recorded once. The source of the sample is a study of CD8 T cells in Susac syndrome. Study-wide results and limits: The study identified about sixteen and five Susac-specific public clones in total CD8+ and CD8+ TEMRA repertoires.

The ends were cut back, 3 bases at V and 2 bases at J, with 7 bases in the middle. This CDR3 comprises 13 residues. The chain has TRBV12-3 or TRBV12-4 and TRBJ1-2; TRBD1 is a possible D gene (6 bases). The specimen sequenced was CD8+ T cells from PBMCs. The origin of this receptor is a human donor with Susac syndrome. The CDR3 region is CASSFDRNYGYTF. CDR3 in DNA: TGTGCCAGCAGTTTTGACAGGAACTATGGCTACACCTTC.